The 25 T cell receptor beta chains listed next were all sequenced from one sample in a study of cytomegalovirus exposure and HLA in healthy donors. The PCR made use of 60 Vbeta and 13 Jbeta primers. TCRdb's copy holds only in-frame clones and misses some; the assay was immunoSEQ multiplex PCR. In the table there are roughly 140,000 clones, roughly 80% of which are singletons. The specimen sequenced was PBMCs. The origin of the receptors is a man aged 40-55 years in good health and CMV-seropositive.

The chain joins TRBV29-1 to TRBJ2-3; D is perhaps TRBD2 (5 bases). With 3 bases removed from V and 7 bases from J, the gap between germline ends came to 11 bases. The CDR3 extends over 12 amino acids. Germline CDR1 SQVTM, CDR2 ANQGSEA. This CDR3 reads CSVELREYTQYF. In DNA, the CDR3 is TGCAGCGTTGAGCTACGGGAATATACGCAGTATTTT.

The sample holds one count of this clone. V usage is TRBV9 and J usage is TRBJ2-5; D is possibly TRBD1 (5 bases). The CDR3 contains 14 residues. Germline CDR1 and CDR2: SGDLS and YYNGEE. The V gene lost 1 base and the J gene lost 1 base, with 8 bases spanning the gap. The CDR3 sequence is CASSVRGGQETQYF. The DNA of the CDR3 is TGTGCCAGCAGCGTAAGGGGCGGCCAAGAGACCCAGTACTTC.

V and J are TRBV6-1 and TRBJ2-7, with 8 bases that match TRBD1. The germline V gene has CDR1 MNHNS and CDR2 SASEGT. This CDR3 has 14 amino acids. V dropped 6 bases and J dropped 3; count of bases not matched to a gene: 7. CDR3 amino acids: CASSGWDRSYEQYF. The CDR3 nucleotides are TGTGCCAGCAGCGGGTGGGACAGGAGCTACGAGCAGTACTTC.

This clone showed up just once. The rearrangement uses TRBV29-1 and TRBJ2-7, with TRBD2 matching over 11 bases. Germline CDR1 is SQVTM and CDR2 is ANQGSEA. CDR3 size: 17 residues. V was clipped by 6 bases and J by 3 bases; unmatched bases: 16. The DNA for the CDR3 is TGCAGCGTACGACCCGGGACTAGCGGAAAGGAGGGCTACGAGCAGTACTTC. Its protein is CSVRPGTSGKEGYEQYF.

The J gene is TRBJ1-5, the V gene TRBV27; TRBD1 matches at 9 bases. Trimming at V came to 5 bases and at J to 1 base, leaving 9 bases not matched to a gene. Germline values: CDR1 MNHEY, CDR2 SMNVEV (reference sequence). This CDR3 region has 17 residues. The CDR3 DNA reads as TGTGCCAGCAGTGCCGGGACAGGGAAGACCAGCAATCAGCCCCAGCATTTT. This codes for CASSAGTGKTSNQPQHF.

This clone appeared once. The chain couples TRBV29-1 to TRBJ1-5; 7 bases are a match to TRBD1. The CDR3 covers 14 residues. Trimming removed 6 bases from V and 5 bases from J; junction bases left unmatched: 10. The germline gives CDR1 SQVTM, CDR2 ANQGSEA. The CDR3 nucleotides read TGCAGCGTGGGGGGAACAGGGGAGGATCAGCCCCAGCATTTT. This encodes CSVGGTGEDQPQHF.

The V call is TRBV5-1, the J call TRBJ2-7, with 7 bases matching TRBD1. The CDR3 extends over 14 amino acids. V gave up 4 bases and J gave up 3 bases; unmatched junction bases: 7. Germline V gives CDR1 SGHRS, CDR2 YFSETQ. The CDR3 DNA sequence: TGCGCCAGCAGCGGGCGACAGGGAGACTACGAGCAGTACTTC. Its protein is CASSGRQGDYEQYF.

This sequence joins TRBV13 and TRBJ2-1; a possible D gene is TRBD1 (6 bases). CDR3 length equals 16 residues. CDR1 is PRHDT and CDR2 is FYEKMQ in the germline V gene (reference sequence). Trimming removed 4 bases from V and 5 bases from J, with 18 bases in between. CDR3 sequence: CASSSDRHWLHNEQFF. CDR3 DNA sequence: TGTGCCAGCAGCTCCGACAGGCATTGGCTACACAATGAGCAGTTCTTC.

This clone was seen a single time. V is TRBV7-9 and J is TRBJ2-2, with a tentative D call TRBD2 (6 bases). Trimming removed 7 bases at V and 1 base at J, with 7 bases between. The CDR3 contains 13 residues. CDR1 and CDR2 from the germline V gene are SEHNR and FQNEAQ (reference sequence). The CDR3 reads CASTGGNTGELFF. The CDR3 DNA sequence: TGTGCCAGCACCGGGGGGAACACCGGGGAGCTGTTTTTT.

This clone has just a few counts. This sequence joins TRBV7-2 and TRBJ2-7; 7 nucleotides agree with TRBD2. This CDR3 is built from 14 residues. Trimming at V came to 4 bases and at J to 5 bases, leaving 8 bases not matched to a gene. The germline CDR1 and CDR2 sequences are SGHTA and FQGNSA. The CDR3 DNA follows: TGTGCCAGCAGCTCCCCAGGCGGGAGAAACGAGCAGTACTTC. Amino acids: CASSSPGGRNEQYF.

The rearrangement uses TRBV18 and TRBJ1-3; D possibly corresponds to TRBD1 (5 bases). V was shortened by 4 bases and J by 0 bases, with 25 bases between the two germline ends. CDR3 size: 20 residues. Germline CDR1 and CDR2: KGHSH and LQKENI. In nucleotides, the CDR3 is TGTGCCAGCTCACAGACACAGAGTTGGTCGGGACTGATCTCTGGAAACACCATATATTTT. Protein sequence: CASSQTQSWSGLISGNTIYF.

The genes are TRBV10-3 and TRBJ2-2; a weak D match, TRBD1 (5 bases). CDR3 size: 14 residues. The germline CDR1 and CDR2 sequences are ENHRY and SYGVKD. Trimming stripped 3 bases from V and 2 bases from J, with 7 bases between. In nucleotides, the CDR3 is TGTGCCATCAGTGACAGGGATAACACCGGGGAGCTGTTTTTT. Translated, it gives CAISDRDNTGELFF.

The CDR3 here is CASSPSGQPQHF. CDR3 DNA: TGCGCCAGCAGCCCGTCCGGTCAGCCCCAGCATTTT. The V and J genes are TRBV5-1 and TRBJ1-5; D not certain. The germline V gene encodes CDR1 SGHRS and CDR2 YFSETQ. This CDR3 has 12 residues. V was shortened by 4 bases and J by 6 bases, with 8 bases between the two germline ends.

Regarding this clone: A read error may account for a junction end that differs from germline. The sample holds other DNA sequences that translate to the same CDR3. The genes are TRBV5-4 and TRBJ1-1; no clear D gene. This CDR3 spans 15 amino acids. CDR1 is SGHNT, CDR2 YYREEE, per germline (reference sequence). In nucleotides, the CDR3 is TGCGCCAGCAGCTTGGTGTCACCAGGGAACACTGAAGCTTTCTTT. This gives the protein CASSLVSPGNTEAFF.

This clone has a single count. The rearrangement uses TRBV2 and TRBJ2-3, with a possible D match to TRBD2 (6 bases). This CDR3 has 16 amino acids. V was cut by 7 bases and J by 3 bases, with 20 bases left in between. CDR1 is SNHLY, CDR2 FYNNEI, per germline. The CDR3 loop reads CASMRGGFGQTDTQYF. CDR3 bases: TGTGCCAGCATGCGAGGAGGGTTCGGGCAGACAGATACGCAGTATTTT.

The chain joins TRBV29-1 to TRBJ1-1, with TRBD1 matching over 7 bases. This CDR3 is built from 13 residues. Germline-derived CDR1 and CDR2 are SQVTM and ANQGSEA. V shed 3 bases, J shed 1 base, and the junction held 2 bases outside the gene matches. As DNA, the CDR3 is TGCAGCGTTGATAGGACAGGGAACACTGAAGCTTTCTTT. This encodes CSVDRTGNTEAFF.

The chain links TRBV11-2 to TRBJ2-7, with 8 bases matching TRBD1. This CDR3 is built from 16 residues. Losses at the gene ends were 4 bases for V and 6 bases for J; bases not matched to a gene: 14. Germline-derived CDR1 and CDR2 are SGHAT and FQNNGV. CDR3 bases: TGTGCCAGCAGCTCGCCCCGGACAGGGAGGTTTGGCGAGCAGTACTTC. Translated: CASSSPRTGRFGEQYF.

The chain carries TRBV18 and TRBJ2-3; D is uncertain. The CDR3 is 14 residues long. Germline loops: CDR1 KGHSH, CDR2 LQKENI. V was clipped by 1 base and J by 1 base, with 6 bases between them. Here the CDR3 reads CASSPQSRTDTQYF. The CDR3, as DNA: TGTGCCAGCTCACCACAATCTCGCACAGATACGCAGTATTTT.

The CDR3 coding sequence is TGTGCCAGCAGTTTATCAGGACAGGGAGTTCGAAACACCATATATTTT. Its protein is CASSLSGQGVRNTIYF. The rearrangement joins TRBV27 to TRBJ1-3; 8 bases agree with TRBD1. This CDR3 is built from 16 residues. The germline CDR1 and CDR2 sequences are MNHEY and SMNVEV (reference sequence). The trim removed 0 bases at V and 5 bases at J, leaving 6 bases unmatched.

V is TRBV29-1 and J is TRBJ2-6; D is undetermined. The CDR3 spans 14 residues. Germline lookup yields CDR1 SQVTM and CDR2 ANQGSEA. V gave up 7 bases and J gave up 3 bases, with 13 bases separating them. CDR3 in DNA: TGCAGCGCCAACACCGCCTTTGGGGCCAACGTCCTGACTTTC. Its protein is CSANTAFGANVLTF.

The genes are TRBV5-1 and TRBJ2-1; D possibly corresponds to TRBD1 (6 bases). Germline lookup yields CDR1 SGHRS and CDR2 YFSETQ. V was clipped by 1 base and J by 6 bases, with 14 bases between them. The CDR3 contains 15 residues. The CDR3 spells CASSLRQGSGNEQFF. In DNA form, the CDR3 reads TGCGCCAGCAGCTTGCGGCAGGGGTCCGGCAATGAGCAGTTCTTC.

The chain combines TRBV5-1 with TRBJ2-7; 7 positions match TRBD1. Trimming cost V 3 bases and J 4 bases; bases outside gene matches: 4. This CDR3 comprises 13 residues. The germline CDR1 and CDR2 sequences are SGHRS and YFSETQ. The CDR3 DNA reads TGCGCCAGCAGCTCTGGACAGGATTACGAGCAGTACTTC. It specifies CASSSGQDYEQYF.

The chain employs TRBV7-8 and TRBJ1-1; 8 bases match TRBD1. V was clipped by 1 base and J by 1 base; unmatched bases: 5. Germline V gives CDR1 SGHVS, CDR2 FQNEAQ. This CDR3 is built from 16 residues. The CDR3 spells CASSLGGQAQNTEAFF. In DNA form, the CDR3 reads TGTGCCAGCAGCTTAGGGGGACAGGCCCAGAACACTGAAGCTTTCTTT.

The chain links TRBV2 to TRBJ2-2; D may be TRBD1 (5 bases). Germline CDR1 and CDR2: SNHLY and FYNNEI. The CDR3 runs to 13 residues. Trimming left V 6 bases short and J 7 bases short, with 12 bases between. CDR3 in DNA: TGTGCCAGCAGGGTAGGGGTCGGCGGGGAGCTGTTTTTT. Translation: CASRVGVGGELFF.

The chain employs TRBV5-4 and TRBJ2-5; D is undetermined. Germline values: CDR1 SGHNT, CDR2 YYREEE (reference sequence). Trimming took 0 bases from V and 2 from J, leaving 11 bases between them. The CDR3 contains 15 residues. The CDR3 spells CASSLVAGPQETQYF. CDR3 DNA: TGTGCCAGCAGCTTGGTGGCAGGCCCTCAAGAGACCCAGTACTTC.